This T cell receptor (beta chain) was found in a study of a mutant IDH1 vaccine in newly diagnosed glioma (dated by TCRdb to 2020 to 2022). Notes on the research overall: In the chemotherapy-containing groups, vaccination started alongside temozolomide cycles, whereas in patients who had radiotherapy alone it started 4-6 weeks after radiotherapy. Of the approximately 34 treated patients, around 62% were male and about 40% were female, and a mean age of approximately 40 years was recorded. Prior to enrollment, standard therapy consisting of radiotherapy alone, temozolomide alone, or radiochemotherapy with temozolomide had been administered to patients, with the combination being received by most patients. The week-35 safety follow-up was designated visit V12, and the week-47 end of study was designated visit V13. Peripheral blood samples were drawn at six visits, namely V03 (baseline), V05, V07, V10, V12 and V13. Longitudinal TCRB deep sequencing was done for 25 to 30 treated patients, wherever samples were available for exploratory analyses.

Libraries were made using the immunoSEQ multiplex PCR assay. Following the manufacturer's protocol, the hsTCRB Kit was used to amplify rearranged TCR beta chain sequences. Sequencing of TCRB libraries was carried out on an Illumina MiSeq. The paper's processing steps were these. The proprietary platform of the kit vendor was used for demultiplexing, trimming and gene mapping. The source is immuneACCESS, and TCRdb retained only in-frame sequences with V and J called. Part of the clones is not carried over; for the studies checked, unresolved V genes explain less than half of this, and the remainder is unexplained. The V and J calls and the clone size are those of that table, but D and trimming were determined from the DNA. The sample table holds some 60,000 clones, of which around 81% were seen once. The top ten clones comprise 5.4% of the sample. Overall study outcomes, separate from this receptor: No apparent relationship was observed between pseudoprogression and alterations in the top peripheral T cell clonotypes detected by TCRB sequencing. Immune responses induced by the vaccine were seen in 93.3% of patients across multiple MHC alleles. Availability determined which PBMC samples were chosen for TCRB deep sequencing. The authors stated that sample limitations prevented analyses of patient blood samples from being reproduced.

The time point label of this sample denotes: week 35, safety follow-up. Every vaccine dose consisted of 300 ug of a 20-mer mutant IDH1 peptide in Montanide, administered subcutaneously together with topical imiquimod. Patients received eight vaccinations in weeks 1, 3, 5, 7, 11, 15, 19 and 23, corresponding to visits V03 through V10. Donors had newly diagnosed WHO grade 3 or 4 IDH1-mutant astrocytomas with loss of nuclear ATRX. The samples were drawn from NOA16, a multicentre, single-arm, open-label phase I trial in Germany that tested a mutant IDH1 peptide vaccine in humans for the first time. Genomic DNA for TCRB sequencing was extracted from EDTA blood using the DNeasy Blood and Tissue Kit. Relative to germline, V is 1 base shorter and J is 3 bases shorter, with 8 bases between their ends. From a lookup of the germline V gene, CDR1 and CDR2 are LGHNT and FRNRAP. Its CDR3 holds 14 amino acids, cysteine through phenylalanine. Only the CDR3 portion is preserved as DNA: 42 bases, with reading frame beginning at the first base.

The count of this clone is one. Its antigen is still unknown. Per-base quality was not reported, and no clone a single base away is much larger than it. The clonotype was recovered from a man in his forties with glioma. The sequencing used PBMCs, collected from a glioma patient whose treatment included an IDH1 peptide vaccine. The chain is encoded by TRBV12-5 joined to TRBJ2-3, and possibly TRBD1, on 6 matching bases. The DNA reads TGTGCTAGTGGTTTGGACAGGGTTACAGATACGCAGTATTTT. Translation gives CASGLDRVTDTQYF.